The sequence of this T cell receptor (beta chain) was determined in a study of CD8 T cells in ankylosing spondylitis. Study-wide results and caveats: Reports of some motif variants in reactive arthritis synovial fluid and blood predate this one. It was reported that disease-linked clones were significantly enriched in matched ankylosing spondylitis synovial fluid.

As for this clonotype: The antigen is unknown.

Making the TCR beta libraries involved quantitative 5'-RACE with molecular barcodes. TCRdb ran MiXCR on the 5' RACE reads and lists one entry per CDR3 protein. Of 300,000 to 350,000 distinct CDR3 sequences in the sample, roughly 12% were seen once. Germline V gene lookup returns CDR1 SGHAT and CDR2 FQNNGV. Trimming pared 3 bases from V and 1 base from J, leaving 14 bases between. The CDR3 sequence is 16 residues long. The clonotype comes from a female donor with ankylosing spondylitis or in good health (not recorded which). The sequencing input was blood, either unsorted or a sorted T cell fraction (not recorded which). V usage is TRBV11-2 and J usage is TRBJ2-3, with D perhaps TRBD1 (6 bases). The CDR3 spells CASSFSGAMGTDTQYF. The CDR3 DNA sequence: TGTGCCAGCAGCTTCTCAGGGGCGATGGGCACAGATACGCAGTATTTT.